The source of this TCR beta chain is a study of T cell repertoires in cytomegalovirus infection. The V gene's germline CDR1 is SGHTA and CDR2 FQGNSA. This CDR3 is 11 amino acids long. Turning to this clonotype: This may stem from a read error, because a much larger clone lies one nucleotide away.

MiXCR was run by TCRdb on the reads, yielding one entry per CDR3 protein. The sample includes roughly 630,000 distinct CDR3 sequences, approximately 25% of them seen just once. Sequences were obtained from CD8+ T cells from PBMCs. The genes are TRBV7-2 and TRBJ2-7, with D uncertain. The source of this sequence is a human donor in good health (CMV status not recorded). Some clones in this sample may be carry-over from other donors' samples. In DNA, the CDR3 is TGTGCCAACAGCCCCCGGAACGAGCAGTACTTC. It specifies CANSPRNEQYF.